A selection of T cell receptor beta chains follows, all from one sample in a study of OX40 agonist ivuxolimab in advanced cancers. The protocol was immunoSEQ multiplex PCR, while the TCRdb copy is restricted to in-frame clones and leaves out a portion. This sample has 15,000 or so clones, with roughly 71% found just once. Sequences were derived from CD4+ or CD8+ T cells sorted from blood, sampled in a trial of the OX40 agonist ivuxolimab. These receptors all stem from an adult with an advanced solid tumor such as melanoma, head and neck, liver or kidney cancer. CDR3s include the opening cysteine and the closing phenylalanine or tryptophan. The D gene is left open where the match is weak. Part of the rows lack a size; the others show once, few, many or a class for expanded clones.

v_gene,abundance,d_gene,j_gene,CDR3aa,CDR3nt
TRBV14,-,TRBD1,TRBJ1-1,CASSPPGTGVGTEAFF,TGTGCCAGCAGCCCCCCGGGAACAGGGGTCGGCACTGAAGCTTTCTTT
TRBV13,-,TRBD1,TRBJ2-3,CASSSRQGKITDTQYF,TGTGCCAGCAGCTCAAGACAGGGGAAAATCACAGATACGCAGTATTTT
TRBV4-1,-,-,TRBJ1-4,CASSQEWTAEKLFF,TGCGCCAGCAGCCAAGAGTGGACTGCTGAAAAACTGTTTTTT
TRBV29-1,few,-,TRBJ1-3,CSVEDAGEAGNTIYF,TGCAGCGTTGAAGATGCAGGGGAGGCTGGAAACACCATATATTTT
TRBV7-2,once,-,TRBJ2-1,CASSLGNEQFF,TGTGCCAGCAGCTTAGGCAATGAGCAGTTCTTC
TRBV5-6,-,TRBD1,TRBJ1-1,CASSRWDRYTEAFF,TGTGCCAGCAGCCGATGGGACAGGTACACTGAAGCTTTCTTT
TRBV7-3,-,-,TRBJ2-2,CASSHTSGPANTGELFF,TGTGCCAGCAGCCATACCTCGGGGCCGGCGAACACCGGGGAGCTGTTTTTT
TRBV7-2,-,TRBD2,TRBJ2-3,CASSLVAGGLDTQYF,TGTGCCAGCAGCTTAGTAGCGGGGGGGCTAGATACGCAGTATTTT
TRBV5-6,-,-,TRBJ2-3,CASSSSAWGPSTDTQYF,TGTGCCAGCAGCTCTTCGGCCTGGGGACCTAGCACAGATACGCAGTATTTT
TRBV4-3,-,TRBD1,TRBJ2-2,CASSQDHWLRQGNTGELFF,TGCGCCAGCAGCCAAGACCATTGGCTAAGACAGGGGAACACCGGGGAGCTGTTTTTT
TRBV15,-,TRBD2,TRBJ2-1,CATSREGLAGGRYNEQFF,TGTGCCACCAGCAGAGAGGGACTAGCGGGAGGGCGCTACAATGAGCAGTTCTTC
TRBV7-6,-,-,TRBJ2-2,CASSPLGDGVNTGELFF,TGTGCCAGCAGCCCTCTCGGTGACGGGGTAAACACCGGGGAGCTGTTTTTT
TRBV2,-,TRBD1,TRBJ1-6,CASSWDRDSPLHF,TGTGCCAGCAGTTGGGACAGGGACTCACCCCTCCACTTT
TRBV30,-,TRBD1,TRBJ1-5,CAWSLLQGIGRNQPQHF,TGTGCCTGGAGTCTATTACAGGGGATAGGAAGGAATCAGCCCCAGCATTTT
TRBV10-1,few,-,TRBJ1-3,CASTESSGNTIYF,TGCGCCAGCACCGAGTCCTCTGGAAACACCATATATTTT
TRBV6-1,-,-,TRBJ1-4,CASREEKLFF,TGTGCCAGCAGGGAAGAAAAACTGTTTTTT
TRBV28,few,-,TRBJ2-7,CASSFDEQYF,TGTGCCAGCAGTTTTGACGAGCAGTACTTC
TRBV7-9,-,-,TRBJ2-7,CASAKIGTRFSYEQYF,TGTGCCAGCGCCAAAATAGGGACCAGATTCTCCTACGAGCAGTACTTC
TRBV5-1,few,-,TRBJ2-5,CASSLAQTGYQETQYF,TGCGCCAGCAGCTTGGCCCAGACGGGGTACCAAGAGACCCAGTACTTC
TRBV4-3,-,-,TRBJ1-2,CASSHDSTNYGYTF,TGCGCCAGCAGCCACGACAGTACTAACTATGGCTACACCTTC
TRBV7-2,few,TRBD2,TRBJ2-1,CASSLTSGRHNEQFF,TGTGCCAGCAGCTTGACTAGCGGGAGACACAATGAGCAGTTCTTC
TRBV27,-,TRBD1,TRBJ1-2,CASSLFPGTVFNYGYTF,TGTGCCAGCAGTTTATTCCCCGGGACAGTCTTTAACTATGGCTACACCTTC
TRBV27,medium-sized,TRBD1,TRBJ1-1,CASSDGTGDPEAFF,TGTGCCAGCAGTGACGGGACAGGGGACCCTGAAGCTTTCTTT
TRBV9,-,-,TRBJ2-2,CASSVQGNTGELFF,TGTGCCAGCAGCGTGCAGGGGAACACCGGGGAGCTGTTTTTT
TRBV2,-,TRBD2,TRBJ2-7,CASSEASGIYEQYF,TGTGCCAGCAGTGAGGCTAGCGGGATATACGAGCAGTACTTC
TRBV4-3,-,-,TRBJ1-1,CASSLGVLMNTEAFF,TGCGCCAGCAGCCTCGGAGTCCTTATGAACACTGAAGCTTTCTTT
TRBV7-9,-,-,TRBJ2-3,CASTPSAGIFGSDTQYF,TGTGCCAGCACCCCCTCGGCAGGGATCTTTGGTTCAGATACGCAGTATTTT
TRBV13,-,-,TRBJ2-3,CASSLMGAGSDTQYF,TGTGCCAGCAGCTTGATGGGAGCGGGCTCAGATACGCAGTATTTT